These 20 T cell receptor beta chains were sequenced from one sample in a study of breast tumors, draining lymph nodes, adjacent tissues (dated by TCRdb to between 2015 and 2016). The method was multiplex PCR. Instrument used: Illumina HiSeq 2000. TCRdb reworked the public reads: Q25 trimming with fastp, MiXCR clone assembly, productive beta chains retained. Duplicate CDR3 protein sequences are folded into a single record with the most common DNA and genes. For this sample the table gives under 45,000 distinct CDR3 sequences, of which 35% to 40% were detected only once. About 11% of the sample is in the top ten clones. The sample was breast tumor tissue. These receptor sequences come from a female donor with breast cancer. Some clones in this sample may be carry-over from other donors' samples.

Points on this clonotype: Given a much more abundant clone one base away, this may be a read error. This chain connects TRBV11-3 to TRBJ2-3, with D unclear. V was cut by 5 bases and J by 4 bases, with 13 bases left in between. The CDR3 is made up of 14 amino acids. From germline, CDR1 is SGHNT and CDR2 YENEEA. CDR3 residues: CASSPRLGADTQYF. In DNA form, the CDR3 reads TGTGCCAGCAGCCCGAGACTGGGCGCAGATACGCAGTATTTT.

This clonotype was observed many times. CDR3 protein: CSAWPRAGDTTSSYEQYF. CDR3 sequence (DNA): TGCAGTGCGTGGCCTCGAGCGGGAGACACTACGAGCTCCTACGAGCAGTACTTC. This rearrangement joins TRBV20-1 to TRBJ2-7, with TRBD2 identical over 8 bases. From germline, CDR1 is DFQATT and CDR2 SNEGSKA (reference sequence). The CDR3 has 18 amino acids. Trimming cost V 6 bases and J 0 bases; bases outside gene matches: 19.

The chain is built from TRBV19 and TRBJ2-1, with TRBD2 identical over 9 bases. V trimming: 5 bases; J trimming: 7 bases; junction bases outside the gene matches: 3. The CDR3 consists of 13 residues. Germline V gives CDR1 LNHDA, CDR2 SQIVND (reference sequence). The CDR3 here is CASSPLAGNEQFF. The CDR3 nucleotides read TGTGCCAGTAGTCCCCTAGCGGGAAATGAGCAGTTCTTC.

This CDR3 is CASSTQSSRSEAFF. DNA of the CDR3: TGTGCCAGCAGTACACAGTCCTCCAGATCAGAAGCTTTCTTT. The J gene is TRBJ1-1, the V gene TRBV6-6; no reliable D call. The CDR3 runs 14 residues. Trimming cost V 5 bases and J 8 bases, with 18 bases left between them. Germline V CDR1 and CDR2: MNHNY, SVGAGI (reference sequence).

This chain's CDR3 is CASSGDPTGGYGYTF. The CDR3 DNA sequence: TGCGCCAGCAGTGGGGACCCGACAGGGGGCTATGGCTACACCTTC. The J gene is TRBJ1-2, the V gene TRBV10-2, with TRBD1 matching 9 bases. Per the germline V gene, CDR1 is WSHSY and CDR2 is SAAADI. The ends lost 4 bases at V and 4 bases at J; junction bases unmatched: 7. CDR3 size: 15 residues.

This clonotype was recorded at least ten times. The V call is TRBV10-3, the J call TRBJ1-2; tentative D call: TRBD1 (6 bases). Per the germline V gene, CDR1 is ENHRY and CDR2 is SYGVKD. The V gene lost 3 bases and the J gene lost 6 bases, with 14 bases spanning the gap. There are 14 residues in the CDR3. The CDR3 sequence is CAISDLRGGNGYTF. In DNA, the CDR3 is TGTGCCATCAGTGACCTCAGGGGTGGCAATGGCTACACCTTC.

This clonotype occurred a few times. This chain uses TRBV20-1 with TRBJ2-4; TRBD1 is a possible D gene (6 bases). The germline V gene encodes CDR1 DFQATT and CDR2 SNEGSKA (reference sequence). CDR3 length equals 12 residues. Between the trimmed V and J ends, which lost 4 bases and 9 bases, there was a span of 13 bases. Here the CDR3 reads CSAIQGAAIQYF. In nucleotides, the CDR3 is TGCAGTGCTATACAGGGTGCGGCCATTCAGTACTTC.

This clonotype was counted ten times or more. The junction and the germline gene differ at one end; a read error may be behind it. V and J are TRBV5-1 and TRBJ2-3, with D hard to call. CDR1 and CDR2 from the germline V gene are SGHRS and YFSETQ. The CDR3 is 11 residues long. As DNA, the CDR3 is TGTGCCAGCAGTCGGTCAGATACGCAGTATTTT. Encoded protein: CASSRSDTQYF.

The chain carries TRBV10-1 and TRBJ2-1; TRBD2 agrees at 14 bases. J was trimmed by 5 bases and V by 2 bases; bases with no gene match: 8. CDR3 length equals 18 residues. Germline values: CDR1 WNHNN, CDR2 SYGVQD (reference sequence). The CDR3: CASSEPPGLAGAHNEQFF. CDR3 coding DNA: TGCGCCAGCAGTGAGCCCCCGGGACTAGCGGGAGCTCACAATGAGCAGTTCTTC.

This clonotype was seen many times. The chain uses TRBV20-1 and TRBJ2-5, with D perhaps matching TRBD2 (5 bases). The CDR3 spans 13 residues. With 3 bases removed from V and 1 base from J, the gap between germline ends came to 9 bases. Germline CDR1 and CDR2: DFQATT and SNEGSKA (reference sequence). CDR3 sequence: CSARPGIQETQYF. DNA for the CDR3: TGCAGTGCTAGGCCCGGGATCCAAGAGACCCAGTACTTC.

At least ten counts were recorded for this clonotype. The V call is TRBV6-2 or TRBV6-3, the J call TRBJ2-7, with 7 bases identical to TRBD2. J was trimmed by 6 bases and V by 5 bases; bases with no gene match: 4. This CDR3 is 12 amino acids long. The V gene's germline CDR1 is MNHEY and CDR2 SVGEGT. This chain's CDR3 is CASSTWTSEQYF. CDR3 DNA sequence: TGTGCCAGCAGTACCTGGACTAGCGAGCAGTACTTC.

This clonotype was counted many times. V is TRBV7-8 and J is TRBJ1-6; 8 positions agree with TRBD1. The trim removed 2 bases at V and 6 bases at J, leaving 0 bases unmatched. The CDR3 has 14 amino acids. Germline V gene data show CDR1 as SGHVS and CDR2 as FQNEAQ. CDR3 coding DNA: TGTGCCAGCAGCTTACAGGGGGCTAATTCACCCCTCCACTTT. Encoded protein: CASSLQGANSPLHF.

Comment on this clonotype: Germline and junction disagree at one end, which may indicate a read error. This rearrangement joins TRBV9 to TRBJ1-3; D is possibly TRBD1 (5 bases). The CDR3 consists of 17 residues. Germline CDR1 reads SGDLS; CDR2 reads YYNGEE. This chain's CDR3 is CACSLGAVRSSGNTIYF. The CDR3 nucleotides read TGTGCCTGCAGCCTAGGGGCCGTCAGGAGCTCTGGAAACACCATATATTTT. Full variable domain (remainder filled in from reference TRBV9 and TRBJ1-3): DSGVTQTPKHLITATGQRVTLRCSPRSGDLSVYWYQQSLDQGLQFLIQYYNGEERAKGNILERFSAQQFPDLHSELNLSSLELGDSALYFCACSLGAVRSSGNTIYFGEGSWLTVV.

This clonotype was recorded at least ten times. The genes are TRBV4-1 and TRBJ2-1; no reliable D call. The germline V gene encodes CDR1 MGHRA and CDR2 YSYEKL. The CDR3 covers 13 residues. V lost 6 bases and J 1 base, leaving 7 bases between the germline ends. The CDR3 DNA sequence: TGCGCCAGCAGTAACGGTTCCTACAATGAGCAGTTCTTC. Amino acids: CASSNGSYNEQFF.

This clonotype was recorded many times. DNA of the CDR3: TGTGCCAGCAGCTTAGGGGCAGGGTTTGAGCAGTTCTTC. Translation gives CASSLGAGFEQFF. V gene TRBV7-6 combines with J gene TRBJ2-1; D possibly corresponds to TRBD1 (5 bases). Germline CDR1 and CDR2: SGHVS and FNYEAQ. This CDR3 has 13 amino acids. Trimming left V 1 base short and J 9 bases short, with 10 bases between.

V usage is TRBV20-1 and J usage is TRBJ2-7; 12 positions match TRBD2. J gave up 3 bases and V 3 bases, and 0 bases lay outside the gene matches. Germline V gives CDR1 DFQATT, CDR2 SNEGSKA (reference sequence). The CDR3 is made up of 13 amino acids. The CDR3 DNA sequence: TGCAGTGCTAGGACTAGCGGGAGCTACGAGCAGTACTTC. Protein product: CSARTSGSYEQYF.

This clonotype was observed at least ten times. V gene TRBV4-2 combines with J gene TRBJ2-1; D call uncertain. Germline V gene lookup returns CDR1 LGHNA and CDR2 YNFKEQ. Trimming shortened V by 5 bases and J by 7 bases, and 15 bases separated the two germline ends. This CDR3 spans 14 amino acids. The DNA of the CDR3 is TGTGCCAGCAGCGTCCTCGGCACTGGAAATGAGCAGTTCTTC. It translates to CASSVLGTGNEQFF.

This clonotype was counted many times. The rearrangement joins TRBV5-1 to TRBJ2-3; 9 bases align to TRBD2. Unmatched junction bases numbered 13, after V lost 0 bases and J lost 11 bases. The CDR3 runs to 16 residues. Germline CDR1 SGHRS, CDR2 YFSETQ. The CDR3 DNA follows: TGCGCCAGCAGCTTGGCGGGACTAGCAGTCCGGGAGGGGCAGTATTTT. Amino acids: CASSLAGLAVREGQYF.

This clonotype has more than one count but fewer than ten. The chain combines TRBV6-2 or TRBV6-3 with TRBJ2-3; a weak D match, TRBD2 (5 bases). Germline lookup yields CDR1 MNHEY and CDR2 SVGEGT. The CDR3 spans 14 residues. The V end lost 2 bases, the J end lost 5 bases, and 11 bases lay between the germline ends. CDR3 sequence (DNA): TGTGCCAGCAGTTACCCGGGAAAGCGAGATACGCAGTATTTT. Amino acids: CASSYPGKRDTQYF.

This clonotype was seen only once. The V call is TRBV12-3 or TRBV12-4, the J call TRBJ1-1; 7 positions agree with TRBD1. The CDR3 spans 15 residues. V lost 3 bases, J lost 0 bases, and 4 bases stayed unmatched. CDR3: CASSFRGQMNTEAFF. The CDR3 DNA reads TGTGCCAGCAGTTTCCGGGGACAGATGAACACTGAAGCTTTCTTT.